This T cell receptor beta chain was sequenced in a study of T cell responses to AZD1222 COVID-19 vaccine. Findings of the study overall: Vaccine-associated CD4 TCRs spanned spike, dominant at 160-218 and 743-854. After two AZD1222 doses, spike-specific TCR breadth and depth rose versus day 0.

Profiled with immunoSEQ multiplex PCR; TCRdb holds only in-frame clones, not every one. The repertoire holds around 99,000 clones, with roughly 92% as singletons. A remark on this clone: Its antigen remains unidentified.

CDR1 is SNHLY, CDR2 FYNNEI, per germline. V lost 9 bases to trimming and J lost 4 bases, with 10 bases between them. The CDR3 consists of 13 residues. The material was peripheral blood, obtained 28 days after the second AZD1222 dose. The clonotype originates from an adult who received the AZD1222 COVID-19 vaccine. The V and J genes are TRBV2 and TRBJ2-6, with D unclear. Here the CDR3 reads CASSNNGANVLTF. In DNA, the CDR3 is TGTGCCAGTTCGAATAACGGGGCCAACGTCCTGACTTTC.